The 9 T cell receptor beta chains listed next were all sequenced from one sample in a study of beta chain features in type 1 diabetes. Expressed TCRB transcripts were sequenced because the isolated RNA had all been reverse transcribed beforehand. Clones were read by immunoSEQ multiplex PCR, and TCRdb kept only the in-frame ones, dropping some. The sample includes roughly 300,000 clones, 14% of them seen just once. Source material: central memory CD4+ T cells from blood. The receptor source for this set is a man aged 30 to 39 in good health.

Ten or more counts support this clone. This chain uses TRBV9 with TRBJ2-2; 7 bases match TRBD2. This CDR3 comprises 15 residues. Germline V gene lookup returns CDR1 SGDLS and CDR2 YYNGEE. J lost 3 bases, V lost 2 bases, and 4 bases had no gene match. This CDR3 is CASSVGGRDTGELFF. For the CDR3, the DNA is TGTGCCAGCAGCGTTGGCGGGAGAGACACCGGGGAGCTGTTTTTT.

This chain links TRBV15 with TRBJ1-2; 8 bases line up with TRBD1. Germline CDR1 reads LNHNV; CDR2 reads YYDKDF (reference sequence). V gave up 5 bases and J gave up 4 bases; unmatched junction bases: 6. This CDR3 has 14 amino acids. The CDR3: CATSAGTGPYGYTF. CDR3 nucleotides: TGTGCCACCAGCGCGGGGACAGGCCCCTATGGCTACACCTTC.

The rearrangement uses TRBV20-1 and TRBJ1-2; 9 bases are shared with TRBD1. The V gene end was trimmed by 6 bases and the J gene end by 8 bases; junction bases not matched to a gene: 4. The CDR3 is 11 residues long. Looked up from germline, CDR1 is DFQATT and CDR2 is SNEGSKA (reference sequence). In DNA, the CDR3 is TGCAGTGCGCGGACAGGGGCCGGCTACACCTTC. This codes for CSARTGAGYTF.

The chain recombines TRBV30 with TRBJ1-3; D possibly corresponds to TRBD1 (5 bases). The length of the CDR3 is 13 residues. CDR1 is GTSNPN and CDR2 is SVGIG in the germline V gene (reference sequence). CDR3 in DNA: TGTGCACATGGGTTCGCAGGGGGAAACACCATATATTTT. This sequence encodes CAHGFAGGNTIYF.

The chain has TRBV6-5 and TRBJ1-5; no definite D call. V was shortened by 5 bases and J by 5 bases, with 13 bases between the two germline ends. Germline V gives CDR1 MNHEY, CDR2 SVGAGI. This CDR3 contains 14 residues. CDR3 in amino acids: CASSDPGRYQPQHF. CDR3 DNA sequence: TGTGCCAGCAGTGACCCCGGCCGTTATCAGCCCCAGCATTTT.

The chain employs TRBV10-3 and TRBJ2-3, with D perhaps assigned TRBD1 or TRBD2 (6 bases each). This CDR3 is built from 14 residues. Germline lookup yields CDR1 ENHRY and CDR2 SYGVKD. Trimming removed 11 bases at V and 2 bases at J, with 17 bases between. The CDR3: CAAKEGGLTDTQYF. The CDR3 DNA follows: TGTGCCGCTAAAGAGGGGGGCCTCACAGATACGCAGTATTTT.

There are a few counts of this clone. The rearrangement joins TRBV10-3 to TRBJ2-2; 8 bases align to TRBD1. CDR1 is ENHRY and CDR2 is SYGVKD in the germline V gene. There are 15 residues in the CDR3. V lost 7 bases, J lost 5 bases, and 9 bases stayed unmatched. CDR3 nucleotides: TGTGCCATCACCGAGGACAGGGCCTCTACCGGGGAGCTGTTTTTT. Residues: CAITEDRASTGELFF.

This clone was seen only a few times. This sequence joins TRBV6-5 and TRBJ2-5, with a possible D match to TRBD1 (6 bases). The V and J ends lost 5 bases and 1 base respectively, with 11 bases between them. The length of the CDR3 is 14 residues. Germline V gene data show CDR1 as MNHEY and CDR2 as SVGAGI. The CDR3 loop is CASSELQGQETQYF. CDR3 sequence (DNA): TGTGCCAGCAGTGAATTACAGGGCCAAGAGACCCAGTACTTC.

This clone was seen only a few times. The chain has TRBV4-3 and TRBJ2-1; 8 bases align to TRBD1. The CDR3 is 16 residues long. Germline V CDR1 and CDR2: LGHNA, YSLEER. Trimming took 4 bases from V and 0 from J; bases not matched to a gene: 5. CDR3 protein: CASSRGQGFSYNEQFF. CDR3 DNA sequence: TGCGCCAGCAGCCGAGGACAGGGTTTCTCCTACAATGAGCAGTTCTTC.